The 3 T cell receptor beta chains reported below all come from one sample, sequenced in a study of shared clonotypes between healthy human individuals. The repertoire was sequenced with immunoSEQ multiplex PCR; TCRdb's copy has only in-frame clones and lacks some. The data hold millions of clones, with about 94% observed a single time. In the naive CD8 group, cells lacked CD45RO and were positively selected for CCR7, so terminally differentiated effector memory CD45RA+ cells were left out. Material: naive CD8+ T cells sorted from blood. These receptors were taken from a man in his late teens or twenties in good health.

This rearrangement joins TRBV5-6 to TRBJ2-7; tentatively, D is TRBD1 (6 bases). V was clipped by 1 base and J by 4 bases, with 9 bases between them. Germline lookup yields CDR1 SGHDT and CDR2 YYEEEE. The CDR3 sequence is 13 residues long. The CDR3 DNA follows: TGTGCCAGCAGCTTGATACAGGGATACGAGCAGTACTTC. Protein: CASSLIQGYEQYF. The whole variable domain, remainder taken from reference TRBV5-6 and TRBJ2-7, is DAGVTQSPTHLIKTRGQQVTLRCSPKSGHDTVSWYQQALGQGPQFIFQYYEEEERQRGNFPDRFSGHQFPNYSSELNVNALLLGDSALYLCASSLIQGYEQYFGPGTRLTVT.

This chain uses TRBV28 with TRBJ2-6; D perhaps matches TRBD2 (5 bases). The CDR3 length is 16 residues. Trimming stripped 3 bases from V and 1 base from J, with 10 bases between. The germline V gene has CDR1 MDHEN and CDR2 SYDVKM. CDR3 nucleotides: TGTGCCAGCAGTTTCGTGGACTTTTCTGGGGCCAACGTCCTGACTTTC. It codes for CASSFVDFSGANVLTF.

This clone came up once. V is TRBV10-2 and J is TRBJ2-7; TRBD1 agrees at 8 bases. CDR1 is WSHSY and CDR2 is SAAADI in the germline V gene. V was pared by 2 bases and J by 3 bases, with 3 bases of the junction left unmatched. The CDR3 has 14 amino acids. CDR3 sequence reads: CASSEDRGVYEQYF. The CDR3 DNA follows: TGCGCCAGCAGTGAGGACAGGGGAGTCTACGAGCAGTACTTC.